This T cell receptor (beta chain) was obtained from a study of T-cell reconstitution after alpha-beta-depleted transplantation in children. Researchers prepared the TCRbeta library using unique molecular identifiers, the study reports. Via MiXCR, TCRdb re-called the PCR reads, giving one row per CDR3 protein. The sample shows nearly 550,000 distinct CDR3 sequences, around 18% of them seen only once. CDR1 is LGHDT and CDR2 is YNNKEL in the germline V gene (reference sequence). V was shortened by 1 base and J by 5 bases, with 2 bases between the two germline ends. The CDR3 is 12 residues long. The sequencing here drew on PBMCs from the stem cell graft donor, taken from the stem cell graft. This TCR was recovered from a human donor who donated a stem cell graft to a child with acute lymphoblastic leukemia. The chain uses TRBV3-1 and TRBJ1-4; no clear D. CDR3 in amino acids: CASSQGNEKLFF. DNA for the CDR3: TGTGCCAGCAGCCAAGGAAATGAAAAACTGTTTTTT.